This T cell receptor beta chain was captured in a study of cytomegalovirus exposure and HLA in healthy donors. Whole-study results and caveats: A few chains linked to CMV were shown in vitro to be specific for CMV antigens. Looking again later, the authors saw that most CMV-associated TCR beta chains seemed HLA-restricted. Reported findings show TCR beta sequences accurately forecast HLA-A and HLA-B alleles in most subjects. Earlier analysis looked at TCR beta V segments, and most were productive about 87% or about 30% of the time.

Comments on this clone: Its matching antigen is unknown.

The PCR used 60 Vbeta and 13 Jbeta primers. The method was immunoSEQ multiplex PCR; TCRdb's version includes in-frame clones alone and lacks a portion of them. The table lists under 130,000 clones, 75% to 90% of them singletons. Source material: PBMCs. The receptor comes from a man between 25 and 39 years old in good health and CMV-seropositive.

Here the CDR3 reads CASSLEDLAYNSPLHF. The CDR3 coding sequence is TGTGCCAGCAGCTTAGAAGATCTAGCCTATAATTCACCCCTCCACTTT. The V gene is TRBV7-8, the J gene TRBJ1-6, with D unresolved. CDR3 length: 16 amino acids. Germline-derived CDR1 and CDR2 are SGHVS and FQNEAQ. Trimming pared 1 base from V and 2 bases from J, leaving 9 bases between. The full variable domain, its missing parts supplied by reference TRBV7-8 and TRBJ1-6, is GAGVSQSPRYKVAKRGQDVALRCDPISGHVSLFWYQQALGQGPEFLTYFQNEAQLDKSGLPSDRFFAERPEGSVSTLKIQRTQQEDSAVYLCASSLEDLAYNSPLHFGNGTRLTVT.